A single sample gave rise to the 2 T cell receptor beta chains below, sequenced in a study of T cells in Graves' hyperthyroidism and ophthalmopathy (dated by TCRdb to the late 2010s). Library preparation employed multiplex PCR. TCRdb names Illumina HiSeq 2000 as the instrument used. Amplification of TCR beta CDR3 regions was carried out from RNA transcripts. A first-round RT-PCR of the TCR CDR3 used the HTBI primer set with the Qiagen OneStep RT-PCR kit. TCRdb reprocessing: public reads trimmed at Q25 with fastp, clones called with MiXCR, in-frame beta chains kept. Each CDR3 protein appears once, grouped with its most common genes and DNA. The sample has about 130,000 distinct CDR3 sequences on record, more than 20% of them singletons. The ten largest clones capture around two thirds of the sample. The sequenced sample was blood. The receptors here all came from a woman aged 50 to 60 with Graves' hyperthyroidism that later progressed to Graves' ophthalmopathy.

There are a few counts of this clonotype. This chain connects TRBV6-2 or TRBV6-3 to TRBJ2-1; unclear D gene. The germline V and J ends were trimmed by 7 bases and 6 bases, with 13 bases remaining between them. Germline assignment: CDR1 MNHEY and CDR2 SVGEGT. The CDR3 loop spans 13 amino acids. CDR3 loop: CASTQTWINEQFF. DNA of the CDR3: TGTGCCAGCACTCAAACTTGGATCAATGAGCAGTTCTTC.

This chain uses TRBV4-2 with TRBJ2-5; D not certain. Trimming shortened V by 1 base and J by 5 bases, and 8 bases separated the two germline ends. This CDR3 spans 13 amino acids. In germline, CDR1 is LGHNA, CDR2 YNFKEQ. The CDR3 is CASSQGQRETQYF. The CDR3 DNA reads as TGTGCCAGCAGCCAAGGCCAACGGGAGACCCAGTACTTC.